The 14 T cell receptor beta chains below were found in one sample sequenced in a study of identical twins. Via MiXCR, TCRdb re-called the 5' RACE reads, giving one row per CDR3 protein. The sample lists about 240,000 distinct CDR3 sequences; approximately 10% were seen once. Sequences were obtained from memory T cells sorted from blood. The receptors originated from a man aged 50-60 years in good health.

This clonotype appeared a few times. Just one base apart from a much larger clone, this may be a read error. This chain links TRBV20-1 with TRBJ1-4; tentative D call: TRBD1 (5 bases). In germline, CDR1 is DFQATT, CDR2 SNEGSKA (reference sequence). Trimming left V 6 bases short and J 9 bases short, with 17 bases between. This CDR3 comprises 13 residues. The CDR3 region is CSATPGTRKKLFF. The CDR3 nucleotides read TGCAGTGCAACCCCGGGGACTCGGAAAAAACTGTTTTTT.

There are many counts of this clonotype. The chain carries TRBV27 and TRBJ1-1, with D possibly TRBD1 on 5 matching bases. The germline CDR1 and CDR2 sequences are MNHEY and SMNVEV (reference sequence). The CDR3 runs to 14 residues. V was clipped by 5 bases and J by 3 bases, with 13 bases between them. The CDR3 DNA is TGTGCCAGCAGTCCGACCGGGACGTACACTGAAGCTTTCTTT. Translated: CASSPTGTYTEAFF.

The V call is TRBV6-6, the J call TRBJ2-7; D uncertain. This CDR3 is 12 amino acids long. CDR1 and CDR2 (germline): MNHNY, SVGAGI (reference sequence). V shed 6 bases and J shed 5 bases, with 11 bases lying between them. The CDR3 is CASSPGRNEQYF. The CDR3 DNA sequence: TGTGCCAGCAGCCCCGGACGGAACGAGCAGTACTTC.

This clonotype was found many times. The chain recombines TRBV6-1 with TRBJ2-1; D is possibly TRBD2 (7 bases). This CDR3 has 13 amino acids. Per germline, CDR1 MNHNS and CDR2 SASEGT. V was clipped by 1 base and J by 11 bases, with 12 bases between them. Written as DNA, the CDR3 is TGTGCCAGCAGTGAAGGGGAGGGGACAAAGCAGTTCTTC. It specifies CASSEGEGTKQFF.

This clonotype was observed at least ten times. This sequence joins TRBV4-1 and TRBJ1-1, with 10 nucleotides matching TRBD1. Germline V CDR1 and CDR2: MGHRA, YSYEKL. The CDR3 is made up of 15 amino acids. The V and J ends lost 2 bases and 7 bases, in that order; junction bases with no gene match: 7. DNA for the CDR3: TGCGCCAGCAGCCAACCCGGGACAGGGGTCATTGAAGCTTTCTTT. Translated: CASSQPGTGVIEAFF.

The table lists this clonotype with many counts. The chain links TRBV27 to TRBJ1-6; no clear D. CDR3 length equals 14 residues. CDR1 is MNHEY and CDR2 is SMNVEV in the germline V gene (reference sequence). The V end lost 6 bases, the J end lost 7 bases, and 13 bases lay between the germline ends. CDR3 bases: TGTGCCAGCAGCCCGATACCGGGGAATTCACCCCTCCACTTT. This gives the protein CASSPIPGNSPLHF.

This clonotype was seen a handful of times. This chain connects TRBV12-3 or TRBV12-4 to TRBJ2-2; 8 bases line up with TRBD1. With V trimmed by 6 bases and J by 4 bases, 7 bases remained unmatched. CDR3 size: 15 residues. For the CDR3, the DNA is TGTGCCAGCAGCCGCAGACAGGGGCTCACCGGGGAGCTGTTTTTT. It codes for CASSRRQGLTGELFF.

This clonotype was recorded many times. The CDR3 loop is CAWSVDSFTGELFF. The CDR3, as DNA: TGTGCCTGGAGTGTGGACAGTTTCACCGGGGAGCTGTTTTTT. This chain joins TRBV30 and TRBJ2-2; D is possibly TRBD1 (6 bases). Germline V gene lookup returns CDR1 GTSNPN and CDR2 SVGIG (reference sequence). The ends were cut back, 0 bases at V and 4 bases at J, with 9 bases in the middle. The CDR3 sequence is 14 residues long. The full variable domain, in which reference TRBV30 and TRBJ2-2 provide the parts outside the CDR3, is SQTIHQWPATLVQPVGSPLSLECTVEGTSNPNLYWYRQAAGRGLQLLFYSVGIGQISSEVPQNLSASRPQDRQFILSSKKLLLSDSGFYLCAWSVDSFTGELFFGEGSRLTVL.

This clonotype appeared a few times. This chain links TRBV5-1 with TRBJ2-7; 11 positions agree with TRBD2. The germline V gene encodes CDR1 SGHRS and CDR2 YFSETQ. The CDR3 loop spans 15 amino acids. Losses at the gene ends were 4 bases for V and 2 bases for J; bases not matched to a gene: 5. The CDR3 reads CASSVGLAGTYEQYF. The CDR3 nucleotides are TGCGCCAGCAGCGTTGGACTAGCGGGTACCTACGAGCAGTACTTC.

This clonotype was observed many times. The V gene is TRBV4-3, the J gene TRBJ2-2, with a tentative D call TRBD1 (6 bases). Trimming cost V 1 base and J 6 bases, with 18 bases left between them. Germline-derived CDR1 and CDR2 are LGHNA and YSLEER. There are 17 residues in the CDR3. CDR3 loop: CASSQVVAGDIAGELFF. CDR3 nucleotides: TGCGCCAGCAGCCAAGTGGTAGCAGGGGATATCGCCGGGGAGCTGTTTTTT.

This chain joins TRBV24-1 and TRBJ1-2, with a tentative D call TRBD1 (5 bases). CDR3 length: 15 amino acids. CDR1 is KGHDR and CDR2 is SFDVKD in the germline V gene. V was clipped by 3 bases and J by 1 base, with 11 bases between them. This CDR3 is CATSDTTGDNYGYTF. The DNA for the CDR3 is TGTGCCACCAGTGATACCACAGGAGATAACTATGGCTACACCTTC.

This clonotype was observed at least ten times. The CDR3 DNA follows: TGTGCCAAAACCGGGCCTAGAAAAATTCCCCTTTACGAGCAGTACTTC. Its translation is CAKTGPRKIPLYEQYF. The rearrangement joins TRBV10-3 to TRBJ2-7; D uncertain. Germline CDR1 is ENHRY and CDR2 is SYGVKD. This CDR3 has 16 residues. V shed 10 bases and J shed 4 bases, with 26 bases lying between them.

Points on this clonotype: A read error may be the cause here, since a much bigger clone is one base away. CDR3 protein: CASRSPGALNEQFF. The CDR3 nucleotides are TGCGCCAGCAGGTCCCCGGGGGCCCTTAATGAGCAGTTCTTC. This chain joins TRBV5-1 and TRBJ2-1; TRBD1 or TRBD2 may be the D gene (6 bases each). Trimming shortened V by 5 bases and J by 7 bases, and 16 bases separated the two germline ends. CDR1 is SGHRS and CDR2 is YFSETQ in the germline V gene. The length of the CDR3 is 14 residues.

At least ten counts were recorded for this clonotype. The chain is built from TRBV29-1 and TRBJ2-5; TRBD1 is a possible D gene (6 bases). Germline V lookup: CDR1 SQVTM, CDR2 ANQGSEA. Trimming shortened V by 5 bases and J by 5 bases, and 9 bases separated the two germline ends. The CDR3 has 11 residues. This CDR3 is CSVMQGETQYF. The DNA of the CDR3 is TGCAGCGTTATGCAGGGGGAGACCCAGTACTTC.